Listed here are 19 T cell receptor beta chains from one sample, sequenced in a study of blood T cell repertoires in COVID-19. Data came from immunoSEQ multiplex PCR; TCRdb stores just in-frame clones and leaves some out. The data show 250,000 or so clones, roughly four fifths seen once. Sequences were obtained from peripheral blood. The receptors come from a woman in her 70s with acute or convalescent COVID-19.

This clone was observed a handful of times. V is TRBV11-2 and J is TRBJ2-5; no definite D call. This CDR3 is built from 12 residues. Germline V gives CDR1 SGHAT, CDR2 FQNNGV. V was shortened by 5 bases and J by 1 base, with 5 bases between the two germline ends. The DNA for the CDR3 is TGTGCCAGCAGCCCTCTCCAAGAGACCCAGTACTTC. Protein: CASSPLQETQYF.

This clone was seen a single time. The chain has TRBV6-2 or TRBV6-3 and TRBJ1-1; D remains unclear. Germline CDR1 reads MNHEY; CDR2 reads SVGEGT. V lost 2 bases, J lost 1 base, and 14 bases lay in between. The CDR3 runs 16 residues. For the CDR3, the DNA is TGTGCCAGCAGTTACCCGCCGCCAGAGGCGAACACTGAAGCTTTCTTT. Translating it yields CASSYPPPEANTEAFF.

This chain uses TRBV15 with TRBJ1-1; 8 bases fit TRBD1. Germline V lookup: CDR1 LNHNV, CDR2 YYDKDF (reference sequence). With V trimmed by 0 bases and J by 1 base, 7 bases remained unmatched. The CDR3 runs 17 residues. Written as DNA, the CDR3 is TGTGCCACCAGCAGAGATCCAGGGGGCGCGGGGAACACTGAAGCTTTCTTT. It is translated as CATSRDPGGAGNTEAFF.

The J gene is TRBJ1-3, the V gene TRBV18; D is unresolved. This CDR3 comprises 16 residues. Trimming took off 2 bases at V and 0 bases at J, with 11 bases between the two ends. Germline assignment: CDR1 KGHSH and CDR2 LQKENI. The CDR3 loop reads CASSPNDMNSGNTIYF. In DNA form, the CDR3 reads TGTGCCAGCTCACCAAATGACATGAACTCTGGAAACACCATATATTTT.

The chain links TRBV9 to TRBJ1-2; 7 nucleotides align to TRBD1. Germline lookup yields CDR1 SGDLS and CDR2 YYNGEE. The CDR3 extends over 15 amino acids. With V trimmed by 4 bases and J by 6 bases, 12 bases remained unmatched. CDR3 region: CASSPNPTGRDGYTF. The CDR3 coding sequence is TGTGCCAGCAGCCCCAACCCGACAGGGAGAGATGGCTACACCTTC.

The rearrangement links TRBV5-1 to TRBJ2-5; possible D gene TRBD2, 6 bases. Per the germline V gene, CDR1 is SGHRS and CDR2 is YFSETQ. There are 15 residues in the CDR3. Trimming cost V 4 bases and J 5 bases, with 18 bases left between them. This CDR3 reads CASSRVGGGGETQYF. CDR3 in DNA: TGCGCCAGCAGCCGCGTCGGGGGTGGCGGGGAGACCCAGTACTTC.

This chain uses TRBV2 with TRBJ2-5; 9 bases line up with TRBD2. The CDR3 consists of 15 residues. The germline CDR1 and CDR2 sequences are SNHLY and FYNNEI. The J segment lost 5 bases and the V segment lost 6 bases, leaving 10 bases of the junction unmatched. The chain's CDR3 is CASSLYSGGIETQYF. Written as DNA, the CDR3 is TGTGCCAGCAGCTTATATAGCGGGGGAATTGAGACCCAGTACTTC.

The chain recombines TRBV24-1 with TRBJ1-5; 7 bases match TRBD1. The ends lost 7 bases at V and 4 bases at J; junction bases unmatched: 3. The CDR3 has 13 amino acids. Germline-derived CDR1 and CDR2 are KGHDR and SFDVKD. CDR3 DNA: TGTGCCACCAGCGAGACAGGGAATCAGCCCCAGCATTTT. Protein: CATSETGNQPQHF.

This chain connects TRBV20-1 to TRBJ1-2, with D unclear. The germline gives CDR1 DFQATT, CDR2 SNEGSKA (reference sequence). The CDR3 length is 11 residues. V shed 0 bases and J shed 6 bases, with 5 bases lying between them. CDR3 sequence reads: CSARDLNGYTF. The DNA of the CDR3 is TGCAGTGCTAGAGATCTAAATGGCTACACCTTC.

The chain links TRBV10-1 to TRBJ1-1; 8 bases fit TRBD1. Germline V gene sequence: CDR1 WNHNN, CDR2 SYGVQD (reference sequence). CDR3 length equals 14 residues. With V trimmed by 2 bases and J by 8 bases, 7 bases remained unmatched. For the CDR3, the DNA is TGCGCCAGCAGTGAGGGCACAGGGGGATACGAAGCTTTCTTT. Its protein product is CASSEGTGGYEAFF.

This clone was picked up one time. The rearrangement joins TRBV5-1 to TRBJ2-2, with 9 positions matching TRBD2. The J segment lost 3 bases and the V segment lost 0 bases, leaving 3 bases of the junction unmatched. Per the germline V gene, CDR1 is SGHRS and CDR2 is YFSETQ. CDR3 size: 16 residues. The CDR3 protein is CASSLGASGDTGELFF. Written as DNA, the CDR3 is TGCGCCAGCAGCTTGGGAGCTAGCGGGGACACCGGGGAGCTGTTTTTT.

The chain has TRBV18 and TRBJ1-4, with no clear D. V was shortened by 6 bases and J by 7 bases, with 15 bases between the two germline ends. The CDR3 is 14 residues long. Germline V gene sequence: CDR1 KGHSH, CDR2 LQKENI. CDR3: CASSGGIGGEKLFF. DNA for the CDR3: TGTGCCAGCTCCGGCGGGATAGGAGGTGAAAAACTGTTTTTT.

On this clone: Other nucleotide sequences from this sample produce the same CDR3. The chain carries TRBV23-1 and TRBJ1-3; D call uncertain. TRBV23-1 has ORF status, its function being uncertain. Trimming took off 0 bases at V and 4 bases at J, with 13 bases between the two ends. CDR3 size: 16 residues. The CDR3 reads CASSQSQVPSGNTIYF. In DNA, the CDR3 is TGCGCCAGCAGTCAATCGCAGGTGCCCTCCGGAAACACCATATATTTT.

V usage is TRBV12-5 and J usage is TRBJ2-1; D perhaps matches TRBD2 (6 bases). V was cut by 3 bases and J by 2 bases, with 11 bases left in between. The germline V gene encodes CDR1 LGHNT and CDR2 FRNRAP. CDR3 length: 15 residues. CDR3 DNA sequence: TGTGCTAGTGGTTTTGACCGGGGGACCTACAATGAGCAGTTCTTC. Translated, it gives CASGFDRGTYNEQFF.

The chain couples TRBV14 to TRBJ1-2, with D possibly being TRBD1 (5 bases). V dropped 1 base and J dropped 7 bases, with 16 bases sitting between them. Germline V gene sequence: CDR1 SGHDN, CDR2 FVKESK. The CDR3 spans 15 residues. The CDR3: CASSQVPRGGGGYTF. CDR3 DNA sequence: TGTGCCAGCAGCCAAGTCCCAAGGGGAGGCGGTGGCTACACCTTC.

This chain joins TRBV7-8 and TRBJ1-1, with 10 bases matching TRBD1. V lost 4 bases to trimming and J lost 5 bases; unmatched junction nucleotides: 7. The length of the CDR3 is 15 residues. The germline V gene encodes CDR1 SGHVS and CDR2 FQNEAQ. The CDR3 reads CASSSTGGARTEAFF. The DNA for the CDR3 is TGTGCCAGCAGCTCGACAGGGGGCGCGCGGACTGAAGCTTTCTTT.

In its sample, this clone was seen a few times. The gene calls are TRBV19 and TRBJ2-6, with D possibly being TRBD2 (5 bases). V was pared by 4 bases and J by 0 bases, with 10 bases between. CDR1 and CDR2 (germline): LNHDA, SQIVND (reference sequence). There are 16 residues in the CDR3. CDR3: CASSKYGDSGANVLTF. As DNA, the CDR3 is TGTGCCAGTAGTAAGTACGGGGACTCTGGGGCCAACGTCCTGACTTTC. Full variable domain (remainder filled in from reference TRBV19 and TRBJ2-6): DGGITQSPKYLFRKEGQNVTLSCEQNLNHDAMYWYRQDPGQGLRLIYYSQIVNDFQKGDIAEGYSVSREKKESFPLTVTSAQKNPTAFYLCASSKYGDSGANVLTFGAGSRLTVL.

DNA of the CDR3: TGTGCCAGCAGCTTACAGGGGGGATTGAACACTGAAGCTTTCTTT. Translating gives CASSLQGGLNTEAFF. J is TRBJ1-1 and V is TRBV7-2; 7 bases fit TRBD1. Trimming removed 2 bases from V and 0 bases from J; junction bases left unmatched: 3. The CDR3 covers 15 residues. Germline loops: CDR1 SGHTA, CDR2 FQGNSA. Full variable domain (outside the CDR3, taken from reference TRBV7-2 and TRBJ1-1): GAGVSQSPSNKVTEKGKDVELRCDPISGHTALYWYRQSLGQGLEFLIYFQGNSAPDKSGLPSDRFSAERTGGSVSTLTIQRTQQEDSAVYLCASSLQGGLNTEAFFGQGTRLTVV.

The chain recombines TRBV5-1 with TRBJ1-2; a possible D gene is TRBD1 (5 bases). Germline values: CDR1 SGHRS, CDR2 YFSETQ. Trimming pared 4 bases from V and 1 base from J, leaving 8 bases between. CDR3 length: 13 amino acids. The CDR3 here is CASSGGSNYGYTF. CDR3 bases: TGCGCCAGCAGCGGGGGGAGTAACTATGGCTACACCTTC.